The 14 T cell receptor beta chains presented below share a single source sample, sequenced in a study of cytomegalovirus exposure and HLA in healthy donors. The PCR contained 60 Vbeta and 13 Jbeta primers. Some clones are missing from TCRdb's copy, which holds only in-frame ones; the method was immunoSEQ multiplex PCR. The data show roughly 180,000 clones, 84% seen once. The specimen sequenced was PBMCs. These receptors came from a man aged 25 to 40 in good health and CMV-seronegative.

This chain joins TRBV19 and TRBJ2-5; weak D call: TRBD1 (6 bases). In germline, CDR1 is LNHDA, CDR2 SQIVND (reference sequence). The ends were cut back, 8 bases at V and 4 bases at J, with 20 bases in the middle. The CDR3 is 15 residues long. The DNA of the CDR3 is TGTGCCAGTCGCAAAACCAGGGGCTCGGGAGAGACCCAGTACTTC. It specifies CASRKTRGSGETQYF.

J is TRBJ1-2 and V is TRBV5-6; possibly TRBD1 for D (5 bases). Germline V gene lookup returns CDR1 SGHDT and CDR2 YYEEEE. CDR3 length equals 15 residues. V was trimmed by 3 bases and J by 2 bases, leaving 14 bases between them. In DNA form, the CDR3 reads TGTGCCAGCAGCTCCGGTTCAGGGTCCAACTATGGCTACACCTTC. It encodes CASSSGSGSNYGYTF.

The V and J genes are TRBV5-1 and TRBJ2-3; 7 bases line up with TRBD2. V was clipped by 7 bases and J by 2 bases; unmatched bases: 7. CDR3 length equals 14 residues. Germline V lookup: CDR1 SGHRS, CDR2 YFSETQ. The CDR3 coding sequence is TGCGCCAGCGGGAGGGCAGATACCACAGATACGCAGTATTTT. Residues: CASGRADTTDTQYF.

The CDR3, as DNA: TGTGCCATCAGCCTGACAGGGAGCAATCAGCCCCAGCATTTT. It is translated as CAISLTGSNQPQHF. This rearrangement joins TRBV10-3 to TRBJ1-5; 7 bases align to TRBD1. The germline gives CDR1 ENHRY, CDR2 SYGVKD. The CDR3 consists of 14 residues. V trimming: 6 bases; J trimming: 1 base; junction bases outside the gene matches: 3.

This clone was found a few times. V and J are TRBV9 and TRBJ1-1; D is undetermined. This CDR3 region has 14 residues. In germline, CDR1 is SGDLS, CDR2 YYNGEE. Trimming took 0 bases from V and 0 from J, leaving 6 bases between them. CDR3 DNA sequence: TGTGCCAGCAGCGTAGTTGCGGTGAACACTGAAGCTTTCTTT. Translated: CASSVVAVNTEAFF.

This sequence joins TRBV7-8 and TRBJ2-3; TRBD2 aligns across 15 bases. The CDR3 length is 16 residues. Per germline, CDR1 SGHVS and CDR2 FQNEAQ. V dropped 4 bases and J dropped 5; count of bases not matched to a gene: 4. CDR3 coding DNA: TGTGCCAGCAGCTCTAGGACTAGCGGGGGGGGAGATACGCAGTATTTT. It codes for CASSSRTSGGGDTQYF.

This CDR3 is CASSLGWSTEAFF. The CDR3 DNA reads TGTGCCAGCAGCTTAGGGTGGAGCACTGAAGCTTTCTTT. The gene calls are TRBV7-6 and TRBJ1-1; D gene ambiguous. V lost 1 base, J lost 4 bases, and 7 bases lay in between. Looked up from germline, CDR1 is SGHVS and CDR2 is FNYEAQ. This CDR3 spans 13 amino acids.

The chain couples TRBV25-1 to TRBJ2-2; D is undetermined. Trimming took off 6 bases at V and 2 bases at J, with 19 bases between the two ends. This CDR3 comprises 17 residues. CDR1 and CDR2 (germline): MGHDK, SYGVNS. The CDR3 nucleotides read TGTGCCAGCAGGAATTCAAGAGAACAGAGAAACACCGGGGAGCTGTTTTTT. This sequence encodes CASRNSREQRNTGELFF.

This chain joins TRBV5-5 and TRBJ1-2; D unresolved. Germline CDR1 and CDR2: SGHKS and YYEKEE (reference sequence). The CDR3 is 13 residues long. Trimming removed 0 bases at V and 4 bases at J, with 7 bases between. CDR3 in DNA: TGTGCCAGCAGCTTGGACAGATCCTATGGCTACACCTTC. Its protein is CASSLDRSYGYTF. The full variable domain, in which reference TRBV5-5 and TRBJ1-2 provide the parts outside the CDR3, is DAGVTQSPTHLIKTRGQQVTLRCSPISGHKSVSWYQQVLGQGPQFIFQYYEKEERGRGNFPDRFSARQFPNYSSELNVNALLLGDSALYLCASSLDRSYGYTFGSGTRLTVV.

V is TRBV9 and J is TRBJ2-5, with D possibly being TRBD2 (6 bases). V was cut by 0 bases and J by 0 bases, with 15 bases left in between. Germline V CDR1 and CDR2: SGDLS, YYNGEE. The length of the CDR3 is 17 residues. The DNA of the CDR3 is TGTGCCAGCAGCGTAGCCCTAATGGGGGGAGACCAAGAGACCCAGTACTTC. Translation gives CASSVALMGGDQETQYF. Full variable domain (remainder filled in from reference TRBV9 and TRBJ2-5): DSGVTQTPKHLITATGQRVTLRCSPRSGDLSVYWYQQSLDQGLQFLIQYYNGEERAKGNILERFSAQQFPDLHSELNLSSLELGDSALYFCASSVALMGGDQETQYFGPGTRLLVL.

V gene TRBV30 combines with J gene TRBJ2-7; 11 bases fit TRBD2. The CDR3 is made up of 14 amino acids. After removal of 2 bases from V and 3 bases from J, the junction contained 3 bases not matched to a gene. CDR1 and CDR2 (germline): GTSNPN, SVGIG (reference sequence). This CDR3 reads CAWSLLAGVYEQYF. The CDR3, as DNA: TGTGCCTGGAGTTTACTAGCGGGAGTCTACGAGCAGTACTTC.

The chain has TRBV19 and TRBJ1-5, with D possibly TRBD1 on 6 matching bases. V dropped 5 bases and J dropped 0 bases, with 11 bases sitting between them. Germline CDR1 and CDR2: LNHDA and SQIVND (reference sequence). CDR3 length: 15 residues. In DNA, the CDR3 is TGTGCCAGTAGTCTGGGGGCAGATAGCAATCAGCCCCAGCATTTT. Protein sequence: CASSLGADSNQPQHF. Based on the CDR3 plus reference TRBV19 and TRBJ1-5, the full variable domain is DGGITQSPKYLFRKEGQNVTLSCEQNLNHDAMYWYRQDPGQGLRLIYYSQIVNDFQKGDIAEGYSVSREKKESFPLTVTSAQKNPTAFYLCASSLGADSNQPQHFGDGTRLSIL.

This sequence joins TRBV7-9 and TRBJ1-2; no clear D. This CDR3 comprises 15 residues. Germline lookup yields CDR1 SEHNR and CDR2 FQNEAQ (reference sequence). Trimming left V 1 base short and J 4 bases short, with 13 bases between. The CDR3 nucleotides are TGTGCCAGCAGCTTAGTGGGCGGGGAGACCTATGGCTACACCTTC. It encodes CASSLVGGETYGYTF.

The chain uses TRBV15 and TRBJ1-4; 7 positions match TRBD1. The CDR3 sequence is 19 residues long. Germline values: CDR1 LNHNV, CDR2 YYDKDF (reference sequence). Trimming at V came to 5 bases and at J to 4 bases, leaving 19 bases not matched to a gene. The CDR3 nucleotides are TGTGCCACCAGCTCCCGACAGGGAGTCTGGTTCGAGTATAATGAAAAACTGTTTTTT. It is translated as CATSSRQGVWFEYNEKLFF.